This TCR beta chain was identified in a study of neurological immune-mediated disorders. Across the study: A relapsing-remitting course was seen in about 90% of the roughly 35 multiple sclerosis patients and a secondary progressive course in 3.

This clonotype was counted ten times or more. Its antigen is currently unknown. The sample's time point: longitudinal time-point 1 (baseline). The unsorted libraries originated from 2 million PBMCs that had been stored at -80 C. Study outcomes and limitations: Patients with HTLV-1-associated myelopathy showed the most TCR clonal expansion. Those with multiple sclerosis showed the least, falling below healthy controls.

It was by 5'RACE with 10-nucleotide random UMIs that the cDNA was made. TCRdb re-called the 5' RACE reads with MiXCR, one entry per CDR3 protein. The profile covers about 40,000 distinct CDR3 sequences, with 3% to 3.5% appearing a single time and roughly 7.7% taken by the ten largest. V lost 2 bases, J lost 5 bases, and 10 bases lay in between. The CDR3 extends over 13 amino acids. Germline CDR1 and CDR2: SGHRS and YFSETQ. The chain recombines TRBV5-1 with TRBJ2-5; D is uncertain. The receptor was isolated from an older woman with multiple sclerosis. The material sequenced was PBMCs. CDR3 nucleotides: TGCGCCAGCAGCTTTAGTGACCCGGAGACCCAGTACTTC. Translated, it gives CASSFSDPETQYF.